A selection of T cell receptor beta chains follows, all from one sample in a study of blood T cells in healthy people across ages. MiXCR, applied by TCRdb to the 5' RACE reads, yields one record per CDR3 protein. The table shows about 730,000 distinct CDR3 sequences, with about 40% occurring only once. Sequencing was done on a sample of blood. Receptor source: a woman aged 55-69 years in good health. CDR3s include the opening cysteine and the closing phenylalanine or tryptophan. Fields, in order: CDR3 length, D gene, V gene, clone size, J gene, CDR3 protein, CDR3 DNA. D genes are given only for firm matches. Some rows mark clone size as missing; the rest say once, few, many or name a class of expanded clone.

16,NA,TRBV29-1,many,TRBJ2-5,CSVEDQGTGARETQYF,TGCAGCGTTGAAGATCAAGGAACGGGAGCGAGAGAGACCCAGTACTTC
15,TRBD2,TRBV20-1,few,TRBJ2-1,CSARVRGSSYNEQFF,TGCAGTGCTAGAGTGCGCGGGAGCTCCTACAATGAGCAGTTCTTC
14,NA,TRBV12-3/TRBV12-4,few,TRBJ1-5,CASSLMGGNQPQHF,TGTGCCAGCAGTTTAATGGGGGGCAATCAGCCCCAGCATTTT
14,NA,TRBV3-1,NA,TRBJ2-1,CASSPARFYNEQFF,TGTGCCAGCAGCCCGGCGAGGTTTTACAATGAGCAGTTCTTC
13,NA,TRBV10-3,NA,TRBJ2-7,CAIKTDSYNEQYF,TGTGCCATCAAGACAGATTCTTACAATGAGCAGTACTTC
14,NA,TRBV2,NA,TRBJ2-7,CASWRFGTPLLEYF,TGTGCCAGCTGGAGATTTGGGACACCCCTTCTGGAGTACTTC
15,NA,TRBV6-1,few,TRBJ2-1,CASSGGPPDYNEQFF,TGTGCCAGCAGTGGGGGGCCCCCCGATTACAATGAGCAGTTCTTC
14,NA,TRBV15,many,TRBJ2-1,CATSRGLDYNEQFF,TGTGCCACCAGCAGAGGTTTGGACTACAATGAGCAGTTCTTC
14,NA,TRBV11-2,NA,TRBJ2-7,CASSFALAGNEQYF,TGTGCCAGCAGCTTTGCCCTAGCCGGCAATGAGCAGTACTTC
8,NA,TRBV20-1,few,TRBJ2-1,CSARDQFF,TGCAGTGCTAGAGATCAGTTCTTC
14,TRBD2,TRBV6-2/TRBV6-3,NA,TRBJ2-1,CASRHSGTSNEQFF,TGTGCCAGCAGACACTCCGGGACTAGCAATGAGCAGTTCTTC
16,TRBD2,TRBV12-3/TRBV12-4,few,TRBJ2-3,CASSLGTSYSTDTQYF,TGTGCCAGCAGTCTGGGGACTAGCTATAGCACAGATACGCAGTATTTT
13,TRBD2,TRBV20-1,few,TRBJ2-1,CSASIPGGDEQFF,TGCAGTGCTAGTATTCCGGGAGGGGATGAGCAGTTCTTC
13,TRBD1,TRBV27,NA,TRBJ2-5,CASSFWGTESQYF,TGTGCCAGCAGTTTTTGGGGGACAGAGTCCCAGTACTTC
13,NA,TRBV7-9,few,TRBJ1-2,CASSLQEAYGYTF,TGTGCCAGCAGCCTCCAGGAGGCCTATGGCTACACCTTC
17,NA,TRBV21-1,few,TRBJ2-4,CASSLHVGILAKNIQYF,TGTGCCAGCAGCCTACACGTTGGGATCCTAGCCAAAAACATTCAGTACTTC
17,NA,TRBV27,few,TRBJ1-5,CASSLRPQGNPNQPQHF,TGTGCCAGCAGTTTAAGGCCCCAGGGGAATCCGAATCAGCCCCAGCATTTT
15,NA,TRBV6-5,few,TRBJ2-7,CASRSNRASSYEQYF,TGTGCCAGCAGGTCAAACCGAGCTAGCTCCTACGAGCAGTACTTC
16,NA,TRBV4-3,NA,TRBJ2-3,CASSQLPMFPRDTQYF,TGCGCCAGCAGCCAACTGCCCATGTTCCCACGGGATACGCAGTATTTT
11,NA,TRBV6-6,NA,TRBJ2-1,CASNGINEQFF,TGTGCCAGCAACGGAATTAATGAGCAGTTCTTC
16,NA,TRBV15,NA,TRBJ2-3,CATSLPRVEATDTQYF,TGTGCCACCAGCCTACCCCGGGTCGAGGCGACAGATACGCAGTATTTT
14,TRBD1,TRBV5-1,few,TRBJ1-2,CASRLSGGDYGYTF,TGCGCCAGCAGACTCTCAGGGGGGGACTATGGCTACACCTTC
15,NA,TRBV12-3/TRBV12-4,NA,TRBJ1-1,CASSPARAGGTEAFF,TGTGCCAGCAGTCCGGCCCGGGCCGGGGGGACTGAAGCTTTCTTT
16,TRBD2,TRBV7-7,few,TRBJ2-1,CASSVLTSGGANEQFF,TGTGCCAGCAGCGTCCTGACTAGCGGGGGGGCCAATGAGCAGTTCTTC
18,TRBD2,TRBV7-3,NA,TRBJ2-6,CASSHPTSGAGGANVLTF,TGTGCCAGCAGTCACCCGACTAGCGGGGCGGGTGGGGCCAACGTCCTGACTTTC
11,NA,TRBV20-1,many,TRBJ2-3,CSATGSDTQYF,TGCAGTGCTACGGGGTCAGATACGCAGTATTTT
14,NA,TRBV18,NA,TRBJ2-7,CASTPREGPYEQYF,TGTGCCAGCACACCCCGGGAAGGGCCCTACGAGCAGTACTTC
16,TRBD2,TRBV12-3/TRBV12-4,once,TRBJ2-5,CASSFTSGGGNNEQYF,TGTGCCAGCAGTTTCACTAGCGGGGGGGGGAACAATGAGCAGTACTTC
15,NA,TRBV6-1,many,TRBJ2-3,CASSPQTILGDTQYF,TGTGCCAGCAGTCCCCAGACTATTTTGGGGGATACGCAGTATTTT
12,NA,TRBV7-4,NA,TRBJ1-2,CASRRANYGYTF,TGTGCCAGCCGCAGGGCTAACTATGGCTACACCTTC
14,NA,TRBV18,NA,TRBJ2-7,CASSPEGIAYEQYF,TGTGCCAGCTCACCGGAGGGAATCGCCTACGAGCAGTACTTC
16,NA,TRBV7-2,few,TRBJ1-2,CASSLGAPAGGGGYTF,TGTGCCAGCAGCTTAGGGGCCCCCGCGGGGGGAGGCGGCTACACCTTC
16,NA,TRBV20-1,few,TRBJ1-5,CSAPSPGGASNQPQHF,TGCAGTGCCCCATCTCCGGGGGGCGCCAGCAATCAGCCCCAGCATTTT
15,TRBD1,TRBV15,few,TRBJ2-7,CATSRDQGRGYEQYF,TGTGCCACCAGCAGAGATCAGGGCAGGGGGTACGAGCAGTACTTC
14,TRBD1,TRBV5-1,many,TRBJ2-7,CASSLAQGAYEQYF,TGCGCCAGCAGCTTGGCACAGGGGGCCTACGAGCAGTACTTC